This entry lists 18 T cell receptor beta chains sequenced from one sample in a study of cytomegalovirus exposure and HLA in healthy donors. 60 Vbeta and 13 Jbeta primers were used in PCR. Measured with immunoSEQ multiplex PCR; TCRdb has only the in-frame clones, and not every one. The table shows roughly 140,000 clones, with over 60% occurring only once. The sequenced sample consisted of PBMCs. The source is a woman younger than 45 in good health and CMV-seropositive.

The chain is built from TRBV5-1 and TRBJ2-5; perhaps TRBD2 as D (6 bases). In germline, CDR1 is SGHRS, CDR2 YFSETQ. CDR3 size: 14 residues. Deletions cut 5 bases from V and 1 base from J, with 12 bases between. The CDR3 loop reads CASSENSGQETQYF. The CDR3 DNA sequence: TGCGCCAGCAGTGAAAATAGCGGCCAAGAGACCCAGTACTTC.

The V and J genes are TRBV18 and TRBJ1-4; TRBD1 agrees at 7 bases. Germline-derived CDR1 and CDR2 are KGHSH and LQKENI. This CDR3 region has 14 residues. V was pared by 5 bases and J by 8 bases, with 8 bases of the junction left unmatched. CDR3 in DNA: TGTGCCAGCTCAACGACAGGGAACGGAGAAAAACTGTTTTTT. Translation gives CASSTTGNGEKLFF.

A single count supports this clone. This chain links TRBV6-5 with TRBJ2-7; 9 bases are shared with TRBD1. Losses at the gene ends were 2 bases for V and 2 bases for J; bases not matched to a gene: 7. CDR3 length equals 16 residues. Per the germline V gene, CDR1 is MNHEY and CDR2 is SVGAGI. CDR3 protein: CASSYRGQGRAYEQYF. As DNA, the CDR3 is TGTGCCAGCAGTTACCGGGGACAGGGACGAGCCTACGAGCAGTACTTC.

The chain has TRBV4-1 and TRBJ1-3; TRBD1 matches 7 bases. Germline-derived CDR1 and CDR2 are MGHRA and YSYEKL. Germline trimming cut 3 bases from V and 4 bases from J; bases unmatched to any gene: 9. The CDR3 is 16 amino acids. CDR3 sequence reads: CASSHPAEGAGNTIYF. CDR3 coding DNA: TGCGCCAGCAGCCATCCCGCAGAGGGGGCGGGAAACACCATATATTTT.

CDR3 DNA: TGCGCCAGCAGTGACACGGAGGAAGGGCAGTACTTC. Its protein is CASSDTEEGQYF. V usage is TRBV10-1 and J usage is TRBJ2-7; tentatively, D is TRBD2 (5 bases). The germline V gene encodes CDR1 WNHNN and CDR2 SYGVQD (reference sequence). CDR3 length equals 12 residues. V was pared by 3 bases and J by 9 bases, with 12 bases between.

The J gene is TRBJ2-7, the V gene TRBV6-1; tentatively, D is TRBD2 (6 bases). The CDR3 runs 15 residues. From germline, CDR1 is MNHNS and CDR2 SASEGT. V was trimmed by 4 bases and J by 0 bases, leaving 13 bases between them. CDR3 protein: CASSVNSGSSYEQYF. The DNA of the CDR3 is TGTGCCAGCAGTGTCAATAGCGGAAGCTCCTACGAGCAGTACTTC.

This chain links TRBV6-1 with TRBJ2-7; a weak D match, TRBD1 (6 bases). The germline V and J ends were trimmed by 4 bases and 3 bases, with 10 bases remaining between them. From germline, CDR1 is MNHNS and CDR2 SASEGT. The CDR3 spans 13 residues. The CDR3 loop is CASSAGQNYEQYF. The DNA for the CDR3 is TGTGCCAGCAGTGCCGGACAGAACTACGAGCAGTACTTC.

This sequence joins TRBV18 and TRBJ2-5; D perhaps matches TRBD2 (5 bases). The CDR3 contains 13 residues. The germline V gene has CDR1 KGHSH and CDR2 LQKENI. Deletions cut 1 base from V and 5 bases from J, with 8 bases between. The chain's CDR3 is CASSPRRGETQYF. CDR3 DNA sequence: TGTGCCAGCTCACCACGGAGAGGGGAGACCCAGTACTTC.

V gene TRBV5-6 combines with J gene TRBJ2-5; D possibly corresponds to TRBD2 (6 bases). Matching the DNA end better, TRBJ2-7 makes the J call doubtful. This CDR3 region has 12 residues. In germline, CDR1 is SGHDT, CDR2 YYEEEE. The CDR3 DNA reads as TGTGCCAGCAGCCCTGGGACTCTCGAGCAGTACTTC. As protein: CASSPGTLEQYF.

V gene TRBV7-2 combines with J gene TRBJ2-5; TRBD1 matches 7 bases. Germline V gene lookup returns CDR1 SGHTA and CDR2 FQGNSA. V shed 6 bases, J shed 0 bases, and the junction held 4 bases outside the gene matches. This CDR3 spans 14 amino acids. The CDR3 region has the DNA TGTGCCAGCAGGAACAGGGGATACCAAGAGACCCAGTACTTC. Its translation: CASRNRGYQETQYF.

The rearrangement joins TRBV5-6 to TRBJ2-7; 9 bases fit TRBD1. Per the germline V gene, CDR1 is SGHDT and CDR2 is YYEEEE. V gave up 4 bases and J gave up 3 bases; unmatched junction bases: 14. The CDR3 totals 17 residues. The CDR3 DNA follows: TGTGCCAGCAGCAACGATGCCGGGACAGGGTTGTACTACGAGCAGTACTTC. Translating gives CASSNDAGTGLYYEQYF.

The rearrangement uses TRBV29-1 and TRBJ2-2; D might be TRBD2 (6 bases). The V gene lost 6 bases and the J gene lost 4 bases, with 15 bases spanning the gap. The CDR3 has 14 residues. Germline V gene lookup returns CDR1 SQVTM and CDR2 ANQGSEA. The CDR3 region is CSVRPLGGTGELFF. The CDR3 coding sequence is TGCAGCGTACGACCCCTCGGGGGCACCGGGGAGCTGTTTTTT.

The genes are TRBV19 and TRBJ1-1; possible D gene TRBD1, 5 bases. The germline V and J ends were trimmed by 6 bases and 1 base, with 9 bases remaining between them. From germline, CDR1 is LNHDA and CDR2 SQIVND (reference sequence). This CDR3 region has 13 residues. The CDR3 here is CASRTGGNTEAFF. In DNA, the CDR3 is TGTGCCAGTAGAACAGGCGGGAACACTGAAGCTTTCTTT. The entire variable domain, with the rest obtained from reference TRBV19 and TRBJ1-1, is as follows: DGGITQSPKYLFRKEGQNVTLSCEQNLNHDAMYWYRQDPGQGLRLIYYSQIVNDFQKGDIAEGYSVSREKKESFPLTVTSAQKNPTAFYLCASRTGGNTEAFFGQGTRLTVV.

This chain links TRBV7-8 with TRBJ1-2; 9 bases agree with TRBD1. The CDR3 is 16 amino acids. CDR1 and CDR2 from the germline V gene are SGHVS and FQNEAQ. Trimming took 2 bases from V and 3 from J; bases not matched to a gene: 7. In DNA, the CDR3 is TGTGCCAGCAGCTTACGGGACAGGGCTCGGGACTATGGCTACACCTTC. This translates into CASSLRDRARDYGYTF.

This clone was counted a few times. In DNA form, the CDR3 reads TGTGCCAGCAGCCAGTTAACAGACCGGACAGATACGCAGTATTTT. Translation gives CASSQLTDRTDTQYF. The chain carries TRBV14 and TRBJ2-3; D is unresolved. Trimming pared 3 bases from V and 3 bases from J, leaving 13 bases between. CDR1 SGHDN and CDR2 FVKESK come from the germline V gene. This CDR3 has 15 amino acids.

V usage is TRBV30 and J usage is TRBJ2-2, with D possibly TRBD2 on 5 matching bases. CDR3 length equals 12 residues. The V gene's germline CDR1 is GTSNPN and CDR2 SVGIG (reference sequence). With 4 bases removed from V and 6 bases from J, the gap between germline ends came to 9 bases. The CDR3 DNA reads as TGTGCCTGGACACCGGACTCCGGGGAGCTGTTTTTT. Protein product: CAWTPDSGELFF.

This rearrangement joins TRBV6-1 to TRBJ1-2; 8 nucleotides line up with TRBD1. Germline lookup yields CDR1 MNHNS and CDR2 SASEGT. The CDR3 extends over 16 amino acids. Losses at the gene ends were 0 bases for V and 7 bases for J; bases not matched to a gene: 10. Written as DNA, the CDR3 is TGTGCCAGCAGTGAAGCGCCTCAGGGGGCTTCGGGTGGCTACACCTTC. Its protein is CASSEAPQGASGGYTF.

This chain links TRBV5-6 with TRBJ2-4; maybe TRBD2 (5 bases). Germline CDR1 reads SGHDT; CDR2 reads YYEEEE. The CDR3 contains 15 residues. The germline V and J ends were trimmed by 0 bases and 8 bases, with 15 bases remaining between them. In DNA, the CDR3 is TGTGCCAGCAGCTTGGGGGTCGGGGTAGGGTACATTCAGTACTTC. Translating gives CASSLGVGVGYIQYF.